The 5 T cell receptor beta chains reported below all come from one sample, sequenced in a study of cytomegalovirus exposure and HLA in healthy donors. The study ran its PCR with 60 Vbeta and 13 Jbeta primers. Assay: immunoSEQ multiplex PCR; the TCRdb copy retains only in-frame clones and omits some. The sample has about 120,000 clones, about 8.6% seen once; the top ten hold 6% to 7.5%. Sample: PBMCs. The receptors were gathered from a woman in her forties in good health and CMV-seropositive.

This chain uses TRBV19 with TRBJ1-6, with TRBD1 identical over 9 bases. CDR3 length: 17 residues. Germline V gives CDR1 LNHDA, CDR2 SQIVND (reference sequence). Trimming at V came to 5 bases and at J to 0 bases, leaving 5 bases not matched to a gene. The CDR3 DNA is TGTGCCAGTAGTCGCGACAGGGGGAGCTCCTATAATTCACCCCTCCACTTT. Amino acids: CASSRDRGSSYNSPLHF. Full variable domain (missing parts from reference TRBV19 and TRBJ1-6): DGGITQSPKYLFRKEGQNVTLSCEQNLNHDAMYWYRQDPGQGLRLIYYSQIVNDFQKGDIAEGYSVSREKKESFPLTVTSAQKNPTAFYLCASSRDRGSSYNSPLHFGNGTRLTVT.

This clone showed up just a few times. This chain joins TRBV19 and TRBJ2-1; TRBD1 aligns across 9 bases. V trimming: 4 bases; J trimming: 7 bases; junction bases outside the gene matches: 8. This CDR3 has 15 amino acids. Germline lookup yields CDR1 LNHDA and CDR2 SQIVND (reference sequence). The CDR3 DNA follows: TGTGCCAGTAGTACTCCGGGACAGGGTAAGAATGAGCAGTTCTTC. Amino acid sequence: CASSTPGQGKNEQFF.

This sequence joins TRBV6-1 and TRBJ1-2; 10 positions agree with TRBD1. There are 14 residues in the CDR3. In germline, CDR1 is MNHNS, CDR2 SASEGT. With V trimmed by 6 bases and J by 10 bases, 11 bases remained unmatched. The CDR3 region has the DNA TGTGCCAGCAGAAAGAGGGGGACAGGGGAAGACTACACCTTC. As protein: CASRKRGTGEDYTF.

The chain joins TRBV5-1 to TRBJ2-5; 9 nucleotides line up with TRBD2. The germline gives CDR1 SGHRS, CDR2 YFSETQ. J gave up 3 bases and V 4 bases, and 7 bases lay outside the gene matches. The CDR3 covers 15 residues. CDR3 sequence: CASSRVSGGEETQYF. CDR3 nucleotide sequence: TGCGCCAGCAGCAGGGTTAGCGGGGGCGAAGAGACCCAGTACTTC.

A few counts support this clone. The gene calls are TRBV10-3 and TRBJ2-3; 8 bases are a match to TRBD1. The trim removed 0 bases at V and 3 bases at J, leaving 8 bases unmatched. The CDR3 has 17 amino acids. Germline V CDR1 and CDR2: ENHRY, SYGVKD. Written as DNA, the CDR3 is TGTGCCATCAGTGAGTCGACCCACAGGGGGAGGACAGATACGCAGTATTTT. Encoded protein: CAISESTHRGRTDTQYF.